Listed below are T cell receptor beta chains from one sample, sequenced in a study of blood T cell repertoires in COVID-19. Profiling relied on immunoSEQ multiplex PCR, and the TCRdb table lists in-frame clones only, not all of them. Found here are approximately 61,000 clones, approximately 80% of them singletons; the top ten hold 10%. Sequenced material: peripheral blood. These receptor sequences come from a man in his fifties with COVID-19, enrolled during active disease. Each CDR3 is given with its conserved first and last residue. The size field is filled for only some rows; it gives once, few, many or a size class.

size | V | CDR3
NA | TRBV29-1 | CSARDRYYGYTF
NA | TRBV7-2 | CASSPGGTGLETQYF
once | TRBV3-1/TRBV3-2 | CASSQGNIQGNGGYTF
once | TRBV3-1/TRBV3-2 | CASSQDGWRDSYEQYF
NA | TRBV7-3 | CASSSQAGETQYF
once | TRBV3-1/TRBV3-2 | CASSRNDGEQYF
NA | TRBV7-9 | CASSPQRRTGEDTQYF
NA | TRBV15 | CATSRAPEGGGTGELFF
NA | TRBV4-3 | CASSRGDPGLAGGLADTQYF
NA | TRBV25-1 | CASSEFQVQYF
NA | TRBV28 | CASSSLARLTEAFF
few | TRBV28 | CASSLGGVETQYF
NA | TRBV3-1/TRBV3-2 | CASSRRQGIPFF
NA | TRBV7-2 | CASSLDRRGTEAFF
NA | TRBV6-6 | CASSITSGSPEQYF
NA | TRBV9 | CASSFNTVEQFF
NA | TRBV6-2/TRBV6-3 | CASSYQGGSYEQYF
NA | TRBV18 | CASSPGQGSGNTIYF
NA | TRBV7-8 | CASSYIEGSTNGQYF
NA | TRBV30 | CAWRYGRPPYEQYF
once | TRBV9 | CASSARGGDHEQFF
NA | TRBV18 | CASSRQQGDGYTF
few | TRBV9 | CASSGLAGVQYF
NA | TRBV6-8 | CASSSGIAGAGTQYF
once | TRBV18 | CASSLDRANTGELFF
NA | TRBV7-3 | CASSPQGNEQFF
NA | TRBV4-3 | CASSQDAARNTIYF
NA | TRBV28 | CASSPGTSGSVYEQYF
NA | TRBV10-3 | CATTSAQRETQYF
NA | TRBV30 | CAWSLDRDNSPLHF
few | TRBV19 | CASSRPGQGSHQPQHF
once | TRBV30 | CAWRGDRPLEGYTF
NA | TRBV23-1 | CALTGTAFLYEQYF
NA | TRBV5-5 | CASSLDSSRVPYNEQFF
NA | TRBV3-1/TRBV3-2 | CASSQTGTSYEQYF
NA | TRBV6-6 | CASKGPYEQYF
NA | TRBV15 | CATSRDSSGSHNEQFF
NA | TRBV30 | CASSGRVNNSPLHF
NA | TRBV24-1 | CATTGGVGIDNEQFF
NA | TRBV30 | CAWGTGQRRGLDF
once | TRBV6-5 | CATQGVRRNEQFF
NA | TRBV5-1 | CASRREESSYEQYF
NA | TRBV5-4 | CASSFQGGTEAFF
NA | TRBV29-1 | CSVGAGTSSNQPQHF
NA | TRBV5-4 | CASTFSGPATDTQYF
NA | TRBV19 | CASSITRNEQFF
NA | TRBV4-1 | CASSQTSGSGEYF
few | TRBV27 | CASSLGGSLTNYGYTF
NA | TRBV6-6 | CASSEGGFGYTF
NA | TRBV10-3 | CATRDLGAEETQYF
NA | TRBV6-5 | CASGLRGRDQPQHF
NA | TRBV4-3 | CASSHGTTNEKLFF
few | TRBV30 | CASGLATQYF
once | TRBV7-9 | CASSPRQANYGYTF
NA | TRBV6-5 | CASSYRTGWNTGELFF